Listed here are 15 T cell receptor beta chains from one sample, sequenced in a study of CD8 T cells in Susac syndrome. About 0.5 to 1 ug RNA was reverse transcribed with random hexamers. TCRdb ran MiXCR on the immunoSEQ multiplex PCR reads and lists one entry per CDR3 protein. The sample holds about 140,000 distinct CDR3 sequences, about 95% seen once. The sequenced sample consisted of CD4+ T cells from PBMCs. The origin of the receptors is a human donor with Susac syndrome.

This clonotype was observed a handful of times. The CDR3 DNA sequence: TGTGCCAGCAGTTTTTTATCTGGGGCCAACGTCCTGACTTTC. Translated: CASSFLSGANVLTF. The V and J genes are TRBV28 and TRBJ2-6; D gene ambiguous. This CDR3 comprises 14 residues. Looked up from germline, CDR1 is MDHEN and CDR2 is SYDVKM. The germline V and J ends were trimmed by 3 bases and 1 base, with 4 bases remaining between them.

The J gene is TRBJ2-5, the V gene TRBV29-1; tentatively, D is TRBD2 (6 bases). V was clipped by 7 bases and J by 0 bases, with 9 bases between them. CDR1 and CDR2 (germline): SQVTM, ANQGSEA. The CDR3 sequence is 12 residues long. The CDR3 protein is CSGREYQETQYF. Written as DNA, the CDR3 is TGCAGCGGACGGGAGTACCAAGAGACCCAGTACTTC.

CDR3 in DNA: TGTGCCAGCAGCCAAGGGTCCGTGACAGGGCGTTCACCCCTCCACTTT. Translation: CASSQGSVTGRSPLHF. The J gene is TRBJ1-6, the V gene TRBV4-2; TRBD1 aligns across 7 bases. The CDR3 length is 16 residues. The junction had 9 bases not matched to a gene; V was cut back by 1 base and J by 9 bases. The germline V gene has CDR1 LGHNA and CDR2 YNFKEQ.

This rearrangement joins TRBV30 to TRBJ2-3; 8 bases match TRBD2. With 2 bases clipped from V and 4 bases from J, the junction kept 5 bases outside the gene matches. The CDR3 totals 14 residues. Germline lookup yields CDR1 GTSNPN and CDR2 SVGIG (reference sequence). The CDR3 bases are TGTGCCTGGAGTTTTAGCGGGATACCAGATACGCAGTATTTT. Residues: CAWSFSGIPDTQYF.

This clonotype showed up just once. The V call is TRBV12-3 or TRBV12-4, the J call TRBJ2-3; 16 nucleotides agree with TRBD2. The CDR3 runs to 19 residues. V lost 4 bases and J lost 0; bases outside the gene matches: 7. CDR3 coding DNA: TGTGCCAGCAGTTCCGGGACTAGCGGGGGGGCAAGGAGCACAGATACGCAGTATTTT. Translating gives CASSSGTSGGARSTDTQYF.

V gene TRBV11-2 combines with J gene TRBJ2-5; D assignment may be TRBD1 or TRBD2 (5 bases each). The V gene lost 3 bases and the J gene lost 5 bases, with 16 bases spanning the gap. The germline gives CDR1 SGHAT, CDR2 FQNNGV. The CDR3 has 15 amino acids. The CDR3 DNA sequence: TGTGCCAGCAGCTTGGGCAGCGTCCGGGGCGAGACCCAGTACTTC. As protein: CASSLGSVRGETQYF.

The chain recombines TRBV7-2 with TRBJ2-1, with D uncertain. The CDR3 runs 12 residues. Germline V gene lookup returns CDR1 SGHTA and CDR2 FQGNSA. Trimming took off 2 bases at V and 9 bases at J, with 8 bases between the two ends. The CDR3 coding sequence is TGTGCCAGCAGCTTATTTTTAGGTGAGCAGTTCTTC. Protein product: CASSLFLGEQFF.

This rearrangement joins TRBV3-1 to TRBJ1-2; weak D call: TRBD1 (6 bases). The CDR3 spans 14 residues. Trimming cost V 5 bases and J 2 bases, with 12 bases left between them. CDR1 LGHDT and CDR2 YNNKEL come from the germline V gene (reference sequence). For the CDR3, the DNA is TGTGCCAGCAGCGATGACAGGAGAAACTATGGCTACACCTTC. Amino acid sequence: CASSDDRRNYGYTF.

The gene calls are TRBV28 and TRBJ2-7; the D gene is possibly TRBD1 (6 bases). Germline assignment: CDR1 MDHEN and CDR2 SYDVKM. The CDR3 totals 14 residues. V was shortened by 3 bases and J by 0 bases, with 9 bases between the two germline ends. CDR3 nucleotide sequence: TGTGCCAGCAGTTTCGACAGGAGCTCCTACGAGCAGTACTTC. Protein: CASSFDRSSYEQYF.

The chain links TRBV20-1 to TRBJ1-6; 7 bases are a match to TRBD1. CDR3 length: 14 amino acids. Germline lookup yields CDR1 DFQATT and CDR2 SNEGSKA (reference sequence). The junction had 3 bases not matched to a gene; V was cut back by 0 bases and J by 7 bases. CDR3 protein: CSARETGYNSPLHF. CDR3 DNA sequence: TGCAGTGCTAGAGAGACAGGGTACAATTCACCCCTCCACTTT.

The chain employs TRBV9 and TRBJ2-2; a weak D match, TRBD2 (5 bases). CDR1 is SGDLS, CDR2 YYNGEE, per germline. With 0 bases removed from V and 4 bases from J, the gap between germline ends came to 7 bases. The CDR3 is 14 amino acids. The CDR3 coding sequence is TGTGCCAGCAGCGTAGGAGGAGGCACCGGGGAGCTGTTTTTT. It is translated as CASSVGGGTGELFF.

CDR3 residues: CASSPRGLRDSSYEQYF. CDR3 in DNA: TGTGCCAGCAGCCCCAGGGGACTGAGGGATAGCTCCTACGAGCAGTACTTC. The chain carries TRBV7-8 and TRBJ2-7; D could derive from TRBD1 or TRBD2 (6 bases each). The CDR3 spans 17 residues. Germline lookup yields CDR1 SGHVS and CDR2 FQNEAQ. Deletions cut 5 bases from V and 0 bases from J, with 20 bases between.

This chain connects TRBV7-2 to TRBJ2-3, with 10 nucleotides matching TRBD2. The V and J ends lost 3 bases and 6 bases, in that order; junction bases with no gene match: 6. The CDR3 runs to 15 residues. Germline loops: CDR1 SGHTA, CDR2 FQGNSA. The CDR3 DNA follows: TGTGCCAGCAGCTTCTCAAGCGGGAGGGGGGATACGCAGTATTTT. Translating gives CASSFSSGRGDTQYF.

This rearrangement joins TRBV5-1 to TRBJ2-2; 7 bases are shared with TRBD1. Trimming cost V 0 bases and J 6 bases; bases outside gene matches: 2. CDR1 and CDR2 from the germline V gene are SGHRS and YFSETQ. The CDR3 has 14 residues. The CDR3 protein is CASSLDRGAGELFF. The CDR3 DNA follows: TGCGCCAGCAGCTTGGACAGGGGAGCCGGGGAGCTGTTTTTT.

The J gene is TRBJ1-1, the V gene TRBV28; D is undetermined. V lost 2 bases to trimming and J lost 4 bases, with 11 bases between them. From germline, CDR1 is MDHEN and CDR2 SYDVKM. This CDR3 comprises 14 residues. CDR3 in DNA: TGTGCCAGCAGTTTAGAATTAAGAGGCACTGAAGCTTTCTTT. Translated: CASSLELRGTEAFF.